This TCR beta chain was captured in a study of T cell repertoires in cytomegalovirus infection. Study-level points and caveats: In two of eight donors, the top clonotype was HLA-C-restricted CMV-specific. Cumulative frequency (of public TCR beta family members) identified carriers of CMV plus the relevant HLA.

This clonotype was counted once. Its antigen is not known. It may be a read error: a sequence one base away is much more abundant. Germline V lookup: CDR1 SGHTA, CDR2 FQGNSA. The CDR3 totals 14 residues. MiXCR was run by TCRdb on the reads, yielding one entry per CDR3 protein. The sample lists over 85,000 distinct CDR3 sequences, approximately 15% occurring once. The sequencing input was PBMCs. This sequence originates from a human donor in good health (CMV status not recorded). Some clones in this sample may be carry-over from other donors' samples. The V gene is TRBV7-2, the J gene TRBJ1-1; 8 bases are shared with TRBD1. CDR3 protein: CASSSGQGETVAFF. CDR3 DNA sequence: TGTGCCAGCAGCTCCGGACAGGGAGAAACTGTAGCTTTCTTT.